This T cell receptor beta chain was recovered during a study of T cells after yellow fever vaccination. This clonotype has just a few counts. Its antigen is currently unknown. The CDR3 extends over 15 amino acids. The V gene's germline CDR1 is SGHRS and CDR2 YFSETQ. V dropped 3 bases and J dropped 0 bases, with 9 bases sitting between them. Study findings and constraints: Only a small proportion of the clonotypes turned up in both the CD4 and the CD8 compartments, likely arising from convergent recombination. FACS-sorted repertoires could harbor abundant contaminating bulk-population clonotypes. Peaking faster, on day 5 versus 15, the secondary response was nonetheless weaker.

TCR cDNA was made by 5'RACE template switching, adding a universal primer site and UMIs. TCRdb re-derived calls from the 5' RACE reads in MiXCR, one entry per CDR3 protein. This table has 510,000 or so distinct CDR3 sequences, about 19% appearing once. J is TRBJ1-4 and V is TRBV5-1, with D possibly matching TRBD1 (5 bases). The source material was PBMCs, sampled 15 days after the yellow fever booster vaccination. The TCR was taken from a man aged 25 to 40 who received the YFV17D yellow fever vaccine. CDR3 bases: TGCGCCAGCAGCTCAGACAGTGCAACTAATGAAAAACTGTTTTTT. Protein sequence: CASSSDSATNEKLFF.